This TCR beta chain appears in the sequencing data of a study of glioma-infiltrating T cells. Points from the study as a whole: Gliomas, especially low-grade, showed above-expected tissue-blood divergence; non-neoplastic patients showed below.

This clonotype was seen ten or more times. Its antigen is currently unknown. The J segment lost 3 bases and the V segment lost 3 bases, leaving 4 bases of the junction unmatched. The CDR3 sequence is 13 residues long. From germline, CDR1 is DFQATT and CDR2 SNEGSKA (reference sequence). TCR alpha and beta CDR3 regions were amplified from RNA using iRepertoire nested multiplex PCR. One entry per CDR3 protein results from TCRdb running MiXCR on the multiplex PCR reads. The sample has about 99,000 distinct CDR3 sequences; 29% are singletons. The V gene is TRBV20-1, the J gene TRBJ1-2, with TRBD1 matching over 7 bases. Sample: glioma tissue, nonneoplastic brain tissue, or PBMCs (not recorded which). This TCR was recovered from a human donor with low-grade glioma or glioblastoma, undergoing nonglioma brain surgery, or in good health (not recorded which). The CDR3 is CSASPTGDYGYTF. CDR3 sequence (DNA): TGCAGTGCTAGCCCCACAGGGGACTATGGCTACACCTTC.